This T cell receptor beta chain was documented in a study of OX40 agonist ivuxolimab in advanced cancers. Turning to the study itself: Patients received ivuxolimab, an intravenous treatment, every 2 weeks at 0.01 to 10 mg/kg. The diagnoses of dose-escalation patients were hepatocellular carcinoma, melanoma, renal cell or head and neck cancer. Three patients, one with hepatocellular carcinoma and two with cutaneous melanoma, achieved partial responses.

Autoimmune disease history or systemic immunosuppression led to patients being barred. Assay used: immunoSEQ multiplex PCR; TCRdb lists only in-frame clones, some missing. This sample carries 100,000 to 120,000 clones, roughly 89% of them seen once, and the ten largest clones take about 0.25%. Trimming cost V 6 bases and J 7 bases, with 21 bases left between them. CDR3 length: 15 amino acids. Germline assignment: CDR1 LNHDA and CDR2 SQIVND (reference sequence). The rearrangement links TRBV19 to TRBJ1-1; perhaps TRBD1 as D (5 bases). This receptor was obtained from an adult with an advanced solid tumor such as melanoma, head and neck, liver or kidney cancer. Material: CD4+ or CD8+ T cells sorted from blood, obtained in a trial of the OX40 agonist ivuxolimab. The CDR3 bases are TGTGCCAGTAGGATGAGGGGCCTGGAGGATGATGAAGCTTTCTTT. Its protein product is CASRMRGLEDDEAFF.